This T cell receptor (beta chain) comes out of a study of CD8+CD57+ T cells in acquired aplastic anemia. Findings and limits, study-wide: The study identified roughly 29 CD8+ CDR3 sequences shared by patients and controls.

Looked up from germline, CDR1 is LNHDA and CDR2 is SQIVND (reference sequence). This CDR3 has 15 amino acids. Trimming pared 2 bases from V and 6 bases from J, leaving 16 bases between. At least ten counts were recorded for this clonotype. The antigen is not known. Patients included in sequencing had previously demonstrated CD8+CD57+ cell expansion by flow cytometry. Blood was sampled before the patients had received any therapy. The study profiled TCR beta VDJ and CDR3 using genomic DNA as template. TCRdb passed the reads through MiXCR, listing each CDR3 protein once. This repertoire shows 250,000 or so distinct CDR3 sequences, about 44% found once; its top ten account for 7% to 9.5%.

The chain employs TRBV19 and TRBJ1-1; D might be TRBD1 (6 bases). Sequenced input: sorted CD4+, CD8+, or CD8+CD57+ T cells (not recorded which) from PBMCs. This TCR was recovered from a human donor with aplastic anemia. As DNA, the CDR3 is TGTGCCAGTAGTATAAAGCCGGGGGCCAAACCTGAAGCTTTCTTT. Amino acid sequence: CASSIKPGAKPEAFF.